These 26 T cell receptor beta chains came from one sample sequenced in a study of CD8+ T cells in alopecia areata. Extracted RNA was reverse transcribed into cDNA, the sequencing template. Clones were sequenced by immunoSEQ multiplex PCR, and TCRdb holds only the in-frame ones, with some missing. The sample lists some 190,000 clones; more than 50% were seen once. Indicated treatment: oral pan-JAK inhibitor, 5-10 mg twice daily. Sequenced here: CD4+ T cells sorted from blood, sampled at week 24, from a patient treated with tofacitinib. The receptors stem from a human donor with alopecia areata.

The table lists this clone with a count of one. The chain carries TRBV12-5 and TRBJ1-5, with TRBD1 matching over 9 bases. The CDR3 has 18 amino acids. CDR1 and CDR2 from the germline V gene are LGHNT and FRNRAP. V dropped 0 bases and J dropped 1; count of bases not matched to a gene: 7. This chain's CDR3 is CASGLVLLGQGSNQPQHF. The CDR3, as DNA: TGTGCTAGTGGTTTGGTACTGTTGGGACAGGGAAGCAATCAGCCCCAGCATTTT.

About this clone itself: One end of the junction varies from germline; a read error may be responsible. V usage is TRBV7-2 and J usage is TRBJ1-1; D remains unclear. Germline V gives CDR1 SGHTA, CDR2 FQGNSA. This CDR3 is 13 amino acids long. Written as DNA, the CDR3 is TGTGCCAGCAGATTAGATAACGAAAATGAAGCTTTCTTT. Its protein is CASRLDNENEAFF.

The rearrangement links TRBV19 to TRBJ2-3; 13 positions match TRBD2. V gave up 4 bases and J gave up 5 bases; unmatched junction bases: 6. Germline lookup yields CDR1 LNHDA and CDR2 SQIVND (reference sequence). The CDR3 is made up of 16 amino acids. This CDR3 reads CASSRTSGGLGDTQYF. The DNA for the CDR3 is TGTGCCAGTAGTAGGACTAGCGGGGGATTGGGAGATACGCAGTATTTT.

Only a few counts were recorded for this clone. The V gene is TRBV2, the J gene TRBJ2-1, with D unresolved. The germline gives CDR1 SNHLY, CDR2 FYNNEI. This CDR3 contains 12 residues. Trimming left V 1 base short and J 8 bases short, with 6 bases between. The CDR3 DNA follows: TGTGCCAGCAGTGAAGTGGTTCATGAGCAGTTCTTC. Translating gives CASSEVVHEQFF.

The gene calls are TRBV29-1 and TRBJ1-1; no firm D call. Per germline, CDR1 SQVTM and CDR2 ANQGSEA. The V and J ends lost 4 bases and 1 base respectively, with 10 bases between them. The CDR3 has 13 residues. CDR3 amino acids: CSVVGERNTEAFF. CDR3 DNA sequence: TGCAGCGTTGTCGGAGAGAGGAACACTGAAGCTTTCTTT. Full variable domain (outside the CDR3, taken from reference TRBV29-1 and TRBJ1-1): SAVISQKPSRDICQRGTSLTIQCQVDSQVTMMFWYRQQPGQSLTLIATANQGSEATYESGFVIDKFPISRPNLTFSTLTVSNMSPEDSSIYLCSVVGERNTEAFFGQGTRLTVV.

The gene calls are TRBV11-1 and TRBJ2-7; a possible D gene is TRBD2 (5 bases). V lost 2 bases to trimming and J lost 0 bases, with 20 bases between them. This CDR3 has 18 residues. CDR1 SGHAT and CDR2 FQDESV come from the germline V gene (reference sequence). CDR3 nucleotides: TGTGCCAGCAGCTTATTAGGGTTGAGCGGAGCCAGCTCCTACGAGCAGTACTTC. It encodes CASSLLGLSGASSYEQYF.

This clone was recorded only once. This chain links TRBV4-3 with TRBJ1-1; possibly TRBD1 for D (5 bases). Trimming stripped 1 base from V and 5 bases from J, with 14 bases between. This CDR3 has 15 residues. CDR1 and CDR2 (germline): LGHNA, YSLEER. Written as DNA, the CDR3 is TGCGCCAGCAGCCAAGGGGGTAGGGGTGGGACTGAAGCTTTCTTT. Residues: CASSQGGRGGTEAFF.

Worth noting for this clone: The junction departs from the called germline gene at one end, perhaps through a read error. J is TRBJ2-7 and V is TRBV5-6, with D perhaps TRBD1 (5 bases). The CDR3 length is 12 residues. Germline CDR1 is SGHDT and CDR2 is YYEEEE. The CDR3 spells CASSLDTYEQYF. CDR3 nucleotides: TGTGCCAGCAGTTTGGACACGTACGAGCAGTACTTC.

This chain connects TRBV19 to TRBJ1-1; 7 nucleotides match TRBD1. The CDR3 extends over 12 amino acids. Germline CDR1 and CDR2: LNHDA and SQIVND (reference sequence). The J segment lost 7 bases and the V segment lost 6 bases, leaving 5 bases of the junction unmatched. Here the CDR3 DNA reads TGTGCCAGTAGAGACAGGGCCAATGAAGCTTTCTTT. It translates to CASRDRANEAFF.

The rearrangement uses TRBV5-4 and TRBJ1-1; no clear D. V was pared by 0 bases and J by 1 base, with 7 bases between. The CDR3 is made up of 14 amino acids. Germline V gene sequence: CDR1 SGHNT, CDR2 YYREEE (reference sequence). The CDR3 DNA reads TGTGCCAGCAGCTTGGAGGCTAAGAACACTGAAGCTTTCTTT. Protein: CASSLEAKNTEAFF.

V gene TRBV29-1 combines with J gene TRBJ1-1; 7 bases match TRBD1. CDR1 and CDR2 (germline): SQVTM, ANQGSEA. V gave up 2 bases and J gave up 3 bases; unmatched junction bases: 9. The CDR3 is 15 residues long. CDR3 bases: TGCAGCGTTGAAAGGTCCGGGACAGCGGACACTGAAGCTTTCTTT. Translating it yields CSVERSGTADTEAFF.

The chain combines TRBV30 with TRBJ1-1; D remains unclear. Per the germline V gene, CDR1 is GTSNPN and CDR2 is SVGIG (reference sequence). Between the trimmed V and J ends, which lost 0 bases and 4 bases, there was a span of 9 bases. The CDR3 is 13 residues long. CDR3 nucleotides: TGTGCCTGGAGTGTAACTATTGGCACTGAAGCTTTCTTT. Translation: CAWSVTIGTEAFF.

The chain links TRBV6-1 to TRBJ2-2, with D maybe TRBD2 (7 bases). Germline CDR1 MNHNS, CDR2 SASEGT. Trimming pared 6 bases from V and 4 bases from J, leaving 12 bases between. The CDR3 contains 14 residues. The CDR3 coding sequence is TGTGCCAGCAGCGGGGCGGGGGCCACCGGGGAGCTGTTTTTT. Its protein is CASSGAGATGELFF.

The V and J genes are TRBV5-6 and TRBJ2-3; D may be TRBD2 (5 bases). The V end was cut by 7 bases, the J end by 2 bases, with 17 bases between. The CDR3 spans 15 residues. CDR1 is SGHDT, CDR2 YYEEEE, per germline. The chain's CDR3 is CASELGRTYTDTQYF. The CDR3 nucleotides are TGTGCCAGCGAGCTAGGGCGGACTTACACAGATACGCAGTATTTT.

The J gene is TRBJ2-1, the V gene TRBV7-9, with 9 bases that match TRBD1. Germline CDR1 SEHNR, CDR2 FQNEAQ (reference sequence). This CDR3 has 15 residues. V lost 6 bases, J lost 8 bases, and 11 bases stayed unmatched. This CDR3 is CASSPRGTGTDEQFF. The CDR3 DNA reads TGTGCCAGCAGTCCAAGGGGGACAGGGACGGATGAGCAGTTCTTC.

V usage is TRBV9 and J usage is TRBJ2-4, with TRBD2 matching 13 bases. CDR1 SGDLS and CDR2 YYNGEE come from the germline V gene. The V gene end was trimmed by 0 bases and the J gene end by 4 bases; junction bases not matched to a gene: 4. CDR3 length: 17 residues. The CDR3, as DNA: TGTGCCAGCAGCGTAGACGGGACTAGCGGGGTTAAAAACATTCAGTACTTC. Protein: CASSVDGTSGVKNIQYF.

This chain connects TRBV2 to TRBJ1-6, with no clear D. Trimming took 7 bases from V and 7 from J, leaving 11 bases between them. Germline V gene sequence: CDR1 SNHLY, CDR2 FYNNEI. The CDR3 length is 13 residues. The CDR3 DNA follows: TGTGCCAGCAAGGGCAATGGGAATTCACCCCTCCACTTT. Protein sequence: CASKGNGNSPLHF.

The chain links TRBV5-1 to TRBJ2-3; TRBD1 agrees at 7 bases. Looked up from germline, CDR1 is SGHRS and CDR2 is YFSETQ. The junction had 3 bases not matched to a gene; V was cut back by 3 bases and J by 2 bases. This CDR3 has 14 amino acids. CDR3 DNA sequence: TGCGCCAGCAGCTGGGACAGCGCCACAGATACGCAGTATTTT. It translates to CASSWDSATDTQYF.

This clone was found a few times. The chain joins TRBV5-6 to TRBJ2-3; 10 bases align to TRBD1. The CDR3 totals 17 residues. The junction had 7 bases not matched to a gene; V was cut back by 2 bases and J by 1 base. Germline CDR1 is SGHDT and CDR2 is YYEEEE. CDR3 protein: CASSFLTGTGGTDTQYF. The CDR3 bases are TGTGCCAGCAGCTTCCTAACCGGGACAGGGGGCACAGATACGCAGTATTTT.

J is TRBJ2-3 and V is TRBV5-6, with D possibly called TRBD1 or TRBD2 (6 bases each). CDR3 length: 16 amino acids. V lost 4 bases, J lost 4 bases, and 19 bases lay in between. Per the germline V gene, CDR1 is SGHDT and CDR2 is YYEEEE. Here the CDR3 reads CASSLSGGGRADTQYF. The CDR3 coding sequence is TGTGCCAGCAGCCTTTCTGGTGGGGGGCGTGCAGATACGCAGTATTTT. The variable domain in full, completed from reference TRBV5-6 and TRBJ2-3, reads DAGVTQSPTHLIKTRGQQVTLRCSPKSGHDTVSWYQQALGQGPQFIFQYYEEEERQRGNFPDRFSGHQFPNYSSELNVNALLLGDSALYLCASSLSGGGRADTQYFGPGTRLTVL.

In the case of this clone: Distinct nucleotide sequences in the sample also encode this CDR3. V and J are TRBV30 and TRBJ1-2; 7 bases fit TRBD1. The V segment lost 0 bases and the J segment 7 bases; nucleotides outside the gene matches: 8. CDR3 length: 14 residues. CDR1 is GTSNPN, CDR2 SVGIG, per germline (reference sequence). CDR3 sequence: CAWSVRQGESGYTF. The CDR3 DNA follows: TGTGCCTGGAGTGTACGGCAGGGGGAAAGTGGCTACACCTTC.

V usage is TRBV11-2 and J usage is TRBJ1-4; weak D call: TRBD1 (6 bases). Germline V gene data show CDR1 as SGHAT and CDR2 as FQNNGV. This CDR3 spans 12 amino acids. Trimming took 5 bases from V and 10 from J, leaving 11 bases between them. This chain's CDR3 is CASSPPGAKLFF. In DNA form, the CDR3 reads TGTGCCAGCAGCCCTCCGGGGGCAAAACTGTTTTTT.

V gene TRBV4-3 combines with J gene TRBJ1-6; D not certain. V shed 1 base and J shed 7 bases, with 14 bases lying between them. The CDR3 has 16 residues. CDR1 and CDR2 (germline): LGHNA, YSLEER. Written as DNA, the CDR3 is TGCGCCAGCAGCCAAGTCTTAAGACAAGCAAATTCACCCCTCCACTTT. Translating gives CASSQVLRQANSPLHF.

This chain links TRBV18 with TRBJ2-7; D may be TRBD1 or TRBD2 (6 bases each). Germline V gives CDR1 KGHSH, CDR2 LQKENI. CDR3 size: 13 residues. Trimming took 3 bases from V and 5 from J, leaving 11 bases between them. CDR3 coding DNA: TGTGCCAGCTCACCCCTGGGGGGCGACGAGCAGTACTTC. The encoded protein is CASSPLGGDEQYF.

This clone appeared a few times. This chain joins TRBV6-5 and TRBJ1-1, with D unclear. Trimming left V 0 bases short and J 0 bases short, with 8 bases between. Germline values: CDR1 MNHEY, CDR2 SVGAGI. The CDR3 totals 15 residues. CDR3 protein: CASSYSVQMNTEAFF. The CDR3 DNA follows: TGTGCCAGCAGTTACTCAGTACAGATGAACACTGAAGCTTTCTTT.

Concerning this clone itself: The junction differs from germline at one of its ends, possibly a read error. The chain's CDR3 is CASGETGHSPNYGYTF. Here the CDR3 DNA reads TGTGCCAGCGGTGAGACAGGGCACTCTCCTAACTATGGCTACACCTTC. The rearrangement joins TRBV6-1 to TRBJ1-2; 7 bases fit TRBD1. Germline V gives CDR1 MNHNS, CDR2 SASEGT. There are 16 residues in the CDR3.